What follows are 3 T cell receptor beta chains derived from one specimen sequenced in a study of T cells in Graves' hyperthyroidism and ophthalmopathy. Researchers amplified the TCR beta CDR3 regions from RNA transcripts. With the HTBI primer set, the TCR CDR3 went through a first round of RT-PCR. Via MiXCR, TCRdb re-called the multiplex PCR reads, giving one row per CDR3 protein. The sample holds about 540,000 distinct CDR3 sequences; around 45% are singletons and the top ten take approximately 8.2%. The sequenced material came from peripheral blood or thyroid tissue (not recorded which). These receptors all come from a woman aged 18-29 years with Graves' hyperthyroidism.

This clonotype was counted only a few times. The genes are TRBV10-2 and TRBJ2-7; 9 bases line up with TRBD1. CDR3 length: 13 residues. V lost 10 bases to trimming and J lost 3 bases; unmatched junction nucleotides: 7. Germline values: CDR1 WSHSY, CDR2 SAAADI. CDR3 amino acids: CATGTGSLYEQYF. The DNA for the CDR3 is TGCGCCACCGGGACAGGGAGCCTCTACGAGCAGTACTTC.

The CDR3 sequence: CSARTGGASGANVLTF. The CDR3 DNA follows: TGCAGTGCTAGAACAGGGGGCGCGTCCGGGGCCAACGTCCTGACTTTC. The V and J genes are TRBV20-1 and TRBJ2-6, with TRBD1 matching 9 bases. The CDR3 is 16 amino acids. V dropped 2 bases and J dropped 4; count of bases not matched to a gene: 6. CDR1 and CDR2 (germline): DFQATT, SNEGSKA (reference sequence).

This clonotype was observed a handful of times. The CDR3 DNA follows: TGTGCCAGCAGCCCCCGGACAGGTGGTGGCTATGGCTACACCTTC. It specifies CASSPRTGGGYGYTF. This chain connects TRBV7-8 to TRBJ1-2, with 7 nucleotides matching TRBD1. With V trimmed by 5 bases and J by 4 bases, 10 bases remained unmatched. The CDR3 contains 15 residues. Germline assignment: CDR1 SGHVS and CDR2 FQNEAQ. The full variable domain, with the rest looked up from reference TRBV7-8 and TRBJ1-2, is GAGVSQSPRYKVAKRGQDVALRCDPISGHVSLFWYQQALGQGPEFLTYFQNEAQLDKSGLPSDRFFAERPEGSVSTLKIQRTQQEDSAVYLCASSPRTGGGYGYTFGSGTRLTVV.